This T cell receptor (beta chain) is from a study of T cells in Graves' hyperthyroidism and ophthalmopathy. This clonotype was seen ten or more times. V shed 3 bases and J shed 7 bases, with 12 bases lying between them. This CDR3 has 13 amino acids. The V gene's germline CDR1 is SNHLY and CDR2 FYNNEI. Amplification of TCR beta CDR3 regions used RNA as the template. The TCR CDR3 first-round RT-PCR relied on the HTBI primer set. TCRdb reprocessed the multiplex PCR reads via MiXCR and lists one record per CDR3 protein. The sample shows a few hundred thousand distinct CDR3 sequences, more than 20% of them seen only once.

This clonotype was sampled from a man aged 45-60 years with Graves' hyperthyroidism. Sequencing was done on a sample of blood. The chain uses TRBV2 and TRBJ1-1; D is uncertain. CDR3 residues: CASSESRTGEAFF. In nucleotides, the CDR3 is TGTGCCAGCAGTGAGTCGAGAACGGGTGAAGCTTTCTTT.